This T cell receptor (beta chain) stems from a study of blood T cells in healthy people across ages. Study outcomes and limitations: Unsorted PBMCs blocked a conclusive comparison of naive and antigen-experienced cells. The percentage of naive T cells correlated strongly with TCR beta diversity.

Primers used in a second PCR of about 7 to 11 cycles were a sample-barcoded 5' primer and a J-beta primer mix. MiXCR, applied by TCRdb to the 5' RACE reads, yields one record per CDR3 protein. The sample has hundreds of thousands of distinct CDR3 sequences, over 20% seen once; the top ten hold roughly 3.9%. As to this clonotype: The antigen remains undetermined.

The sample consisted of blood. The sequence was collected from a man aged 65 to 79 in good health.

The chain's CDR3 is CASSLETGGKYEQYF. The CDR3 DNA reads as TGTGCCAGCAGCTTAGAGACAGGGGGCAAGTACGAGCAGTACTTC. The gene calls are TRBV7-2 and TRBJ2-5, with 10 bases identical to TRBD1. The J call may be wrong; the DNA end is better matched by TRBJ2-7. CDR1 SGHTA and CDR2 FQGNSA come from the germline V gene. The CDR3 extends over 15 amino acids.